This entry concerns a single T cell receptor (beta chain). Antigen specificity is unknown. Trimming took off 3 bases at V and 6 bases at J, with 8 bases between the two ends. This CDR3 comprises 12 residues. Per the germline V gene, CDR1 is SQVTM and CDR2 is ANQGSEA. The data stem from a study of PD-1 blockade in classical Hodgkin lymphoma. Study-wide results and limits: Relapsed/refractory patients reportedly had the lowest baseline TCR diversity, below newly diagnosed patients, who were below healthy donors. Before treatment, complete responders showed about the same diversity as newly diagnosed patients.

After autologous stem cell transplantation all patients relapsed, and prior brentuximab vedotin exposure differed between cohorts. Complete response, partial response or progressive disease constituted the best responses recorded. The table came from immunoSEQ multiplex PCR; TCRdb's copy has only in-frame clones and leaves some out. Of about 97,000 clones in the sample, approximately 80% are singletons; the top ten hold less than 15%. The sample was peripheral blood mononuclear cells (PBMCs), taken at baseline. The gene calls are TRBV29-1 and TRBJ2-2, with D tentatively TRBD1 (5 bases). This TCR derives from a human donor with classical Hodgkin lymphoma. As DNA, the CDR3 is TGCAGCGTTGAGGGGCTGGCCGGGGAGCTGTTTTTT. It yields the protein CSVEGLAGELFF.